This T cell receptor (beta chain) originates from a study of shared clonotypes between healthy human individuals. The germline gives CDR1 KGHSH, CDR2 LQKENI. The length of the CDR3 is 12 residues. In the case of this clone: Its specificity is not known. The junction and the germline gene differ at one end; a read error may be behind it.

Measured with immunoSEQ multiplex PCR; TCRdb has only the in-frame clones, and not every one. Of some 1,600,000 clones listed, 98% are singletons. Whole-study results and caveats: For naive CD4 cells, 4% to 5% of clonotypes were shared across a few donors. Clonotypes shared by all four sorted-subset donors had higher generation probabilities than non-shared clonotypes.

Sequencing was done on a sample of naive CD4+ T cells sorted from blood. The subset here: CD45RA+ positively selected. The source of this sequence is a young man in good health. V is TRBV18 and J is TRBJ2-5, with TRBD1 matching 7 bases. In DNA, the CDR3 is TGTGCCAGCTCTGGGACAGCTCCTTCGATGGACTTC. Translated, it gives CASSGTAPSMDF.